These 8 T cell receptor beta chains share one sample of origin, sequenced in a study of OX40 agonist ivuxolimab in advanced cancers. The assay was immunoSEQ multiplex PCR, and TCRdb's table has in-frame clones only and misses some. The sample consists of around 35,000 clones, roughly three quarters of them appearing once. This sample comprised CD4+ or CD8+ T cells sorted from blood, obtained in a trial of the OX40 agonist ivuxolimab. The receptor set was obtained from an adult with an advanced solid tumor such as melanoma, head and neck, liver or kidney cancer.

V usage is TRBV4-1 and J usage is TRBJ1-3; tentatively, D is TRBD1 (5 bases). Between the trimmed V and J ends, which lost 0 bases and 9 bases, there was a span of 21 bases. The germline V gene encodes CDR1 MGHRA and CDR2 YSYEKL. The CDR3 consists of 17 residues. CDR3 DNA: TGCGCCAGCAGCCAAGAGCGGGCAGGGTCTAGTTTAACCACCATATATTTT. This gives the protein CASSQERAGSSLTTIYF.

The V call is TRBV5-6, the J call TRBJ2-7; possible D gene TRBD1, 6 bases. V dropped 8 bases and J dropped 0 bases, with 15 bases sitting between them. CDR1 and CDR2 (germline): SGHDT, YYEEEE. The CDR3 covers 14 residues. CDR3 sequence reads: CASSNRENSYEQYF. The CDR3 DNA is TGTGCCAGTTCGAACAGGGAAAACTCCTACGAGCAGTACTTC.

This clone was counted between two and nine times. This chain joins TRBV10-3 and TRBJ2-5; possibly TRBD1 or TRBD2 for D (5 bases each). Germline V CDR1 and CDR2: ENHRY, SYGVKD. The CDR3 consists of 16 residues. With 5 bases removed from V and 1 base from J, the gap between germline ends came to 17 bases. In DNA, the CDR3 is TGTGCCATCAGTAAACCCACCGGGACGGTCCAAGAGACCCAGTACTTC. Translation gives CAISKPTGTVQETQYF.

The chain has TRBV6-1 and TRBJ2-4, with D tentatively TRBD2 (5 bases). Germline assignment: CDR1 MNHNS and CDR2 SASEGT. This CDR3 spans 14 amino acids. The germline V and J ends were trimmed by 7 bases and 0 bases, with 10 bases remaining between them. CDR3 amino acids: CASNLEGAKNIQYF. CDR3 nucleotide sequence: TGTGCCAGCAACTTAGAGGGAGCCAAAAACATTCAGTACTTC.

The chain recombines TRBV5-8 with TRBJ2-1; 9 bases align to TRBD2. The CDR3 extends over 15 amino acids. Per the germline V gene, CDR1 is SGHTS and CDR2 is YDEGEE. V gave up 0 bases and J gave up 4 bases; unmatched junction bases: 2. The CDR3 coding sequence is TGTGCCAGCAGCTTGGCTAGCGGGGAGTACAATGAGCAGTTCTTC. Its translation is CASSLASGEYNEQFF. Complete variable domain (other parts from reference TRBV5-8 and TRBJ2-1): EAGVTQSPTHLIKTRGQQATLRCSPISGHTSVYWYQQALGLGLQFLLWYDEGEERNRGNFPPRFSGRQFPNYSSELNVNALELEDSALYLCASSLASGEYNEQFFGPGTRLTVL.

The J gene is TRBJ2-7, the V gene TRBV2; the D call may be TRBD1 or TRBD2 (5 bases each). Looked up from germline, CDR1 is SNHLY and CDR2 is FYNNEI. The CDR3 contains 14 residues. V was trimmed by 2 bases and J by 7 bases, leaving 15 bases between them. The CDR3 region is CASSELGDPGEQYF. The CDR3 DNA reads TGTGCCAGCAGTGAATTAGGGGATCCGGGGGAGCAGTACTTC. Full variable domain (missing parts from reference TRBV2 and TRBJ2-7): EPEVTQTPSHQVTQMGQEVILRCVPISNHLYFYWYRQILGQKVEFLVSFYNNEISEKSEIFDDQFSVERPDGSNFTLKIRSTKLEDSAMYFCASSELGDPGEQYFGPGTRLTVT.

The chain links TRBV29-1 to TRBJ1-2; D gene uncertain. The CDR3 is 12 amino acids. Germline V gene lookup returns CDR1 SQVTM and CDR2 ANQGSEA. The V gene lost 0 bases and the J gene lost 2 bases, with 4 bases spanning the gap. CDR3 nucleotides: TGCAGCGTTGAAGAGTCGAACTATGGCTACACCTTC. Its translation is CSVEESNYGYTF.

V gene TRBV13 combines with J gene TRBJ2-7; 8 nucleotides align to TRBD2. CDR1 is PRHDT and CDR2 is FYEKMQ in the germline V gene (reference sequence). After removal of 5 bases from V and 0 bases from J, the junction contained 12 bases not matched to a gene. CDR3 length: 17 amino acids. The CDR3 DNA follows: TGTGCCAGCAGCCCACCACCCCAGCGGGGGATCTCCTACGAGCAGTACTTC. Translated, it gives CASSPPPQRGISYEQYF.